This TCR beta chain was sequenced during a study of a mutant IDH1 vaccine in newly diagnosed glioma. Study-level information: Treated patients comprised roughly 60% males and about 40% females, mean age approximately 38 years. Therapy received beforehand was radiotherapy, temozolomide, or both, with most patients given both.

Data came from immunoSEQ multiplex PCR; TCRdb stores just in-frame clones and leaves some out. The repertoire holds roughly 51,000 clones, with roughly 89% as singletons. The time point is: baseline, week 1 (first vaccination visit). Specified treatment: pre-vaccination baseline after standard-of-care therapy. In every donor, the tumor was a new WHO grade 3 or 4 IDH1-mutant, ATRX-lost astrocytoma. This specimen was PBMCs, taken from a glioma patient treated with radiotherapy, temozolomide or both. The receptor was derived from a man aged 40-50 years with glioma.

The CDR3 coding sequence is TGTGCCAGCTCACCCAACAGGGGATTGGAGACCCAGTACTTC. Its protein product is CASSPNRGLETQYF. The chain links TRBV18 to TRBJ2-5, with 7 bases aligning to TRBD1. V shed 3 bases, J shed 5 bases, and the junction held 6 bases outside the gene matches. Germline V gene sequence: CDR1 KGHSH, CDR2 LQKENI. The CDR3 extends over 14 amino acids.